The 32 T cell receptor beta chains presented below share a single source sample, sequenced in a study of cytomegalovirus exposure and HLA in healthy donors. 13 Jbeta primers and 60 Vbeta primers were used for the PCR. Some clones are missing from TCRdb's copy, which holds only in-frame ones; the method was immunoSEQ multiplex PCR. The table for this sample gives about 130,000 clones. Sequencing was done on a sample of PBMCs. The origin of the receptors is a woman aged 55 to 70 in good health and CMV-seronegative.

The gene calls are TRBV5-1 and TRBJ2-5; weak D call: TRBD2 (6 bases). The DNA end favors TRBJ2-7, so the J call may be wrong. CDR1 and CDR2 (germline): SGHRS, YFSETQ. This CDR3 has 14 amino acids. The CDR3 here is CASSSQTGEDEQYF. In nucleotides, the CDR3 is TGCGCCAGCAGCTCACAGACCGGGGAGGACGAGCAGTACTTC.

On this clone itself: In the same sample, other DNA sequences code for this CDR3. The V call is TRBV28, the J call TRBJ2-7, with 8 bases lining up with TRBD1. Germline CDR1 MDHEN, CDR2 SYDVKM. The CDR3 is made up of 15 amino acids. Trimming at V came to 4 bases and at J to 3 bases, leaving 8 bases not matched to a gene. The CDR3 nucleotides are TGTGCCAGCAGTTCCCCCGGAACAGGGGGCTACGAGCAGTACTTC. Amino acids: CASSSPGTGGYEQYF.

V is TRBV5-4 and J is TRBJ2-1; 7 nucleotides agree with TRBD1. The CDR3 extends over 13 amino acids. Germline trimming cut 4 bases from V and 7 bases from J; bases unmatched to any gene: 5. Per the germline V gene, CDR1 is SGHNT and CDR2 is YYREEE (reference sequence). This chain's CDR3 is CASSGTDKNEQFF. The CDR3 bases are TGTGCCAGCAGCGGGACAGACAAGAATGAGCAGTTCTTC.

The chain couples TRBV2 to TRBJ1-4; unclear D gene. Germline V lookup: CDR1 SNHLY, CDR2 FYNNEI. The CDR3 covers 16 residues. Deletions cut 7 bases from V and 0 bases from J, with 15 bases between. The DNA of the CDR3 is TGTGCCAGCACCCCTGTGGGGAGGCCAACTAATGAAAAACTGTTTTTT. The encoded protein is CASTPVGRPTNEKLFF.

The chain uses TRBV2 and TRBJ2-3; TRBD1 aligns across 11 bases. Germline CDR1 and CDR2: SNHLY and FYNNEI. CDR3 length: 18 residues. V was pared by 3 bases and J by 3 bases, with 11 bases of the junction left unmatched. DNA for the CDR3: TGTGCCAGCAGTGAGGTGTCGAACGGACAGGGGGCAACAGATACGCAGTATTTT. Amino acid sequence: CASSEVSNGQGATDTQYF. Supplemented by reference TRBV2 and TRBJ2-3, the full variable domain reads EPEVTQTPSHQVTQMGQEVILRCVPISNHLYFYWYRQILGQKVEFLVSFYNNEISEKSEIFDDQFSVERPDGSNFTLKIRSTKLEDSAMYFCASSEVSNGQGATDTQYFGPGTRLTVL.

This chain links TRBV7-9 with TRBJ2-7; TRBD1 matches at 10 bases. Germline V lookup: CDR1 SEHNR, CDR2 FQNEAQ (reference sequence). This CDR3 comprises 15 residues. With V trimmed by 6 bases and J by 7 bases, 12 bases remained unmatched. The CDR3 spells CASRQSGTGDWEQYF. Here the CDR3 DNA reads TGTGCCAGCAGACAAAGCGGGACAGGGGATTGGGAGCAGTACTTC. The entire variable domain, with the rest obtained from reference TRBV7-9 and TRBJ2-7, is as follows: DTGVSQNPRHKITKRGQNVTFRCDPISEHNRLYWYRQTLGQGPEFLTYFQNEAQLEKSRLLSDRFSAERPKGSFSTLEIQRTEQGDSAMYLCASRQSGTGDWEQYFGPGTRLTVT.

The DNA of the CDR3 is TGTGCCAGCAGCCTAGAGGGACAGGGGTTCTACAATGAGCAGTTCTTC. Amino acid sequence: CASSLEGQGFYNEQFF. The chain has TRBV9 and TRBJ2-1; 10 bases map to TRBD1. Germline values: CDR1 SGDLS, CDR2 YYNGEE. V lost 4 bases and J lost 3; bases outside the gene matches: 7. This CDR3 has 16 amino acids. Based on the CDR3 plus reference TRBV9 and TRBJ2-1, the full variable domain is DSGVTQTPKHLITATGQRVTLRCSPRSGDLSVYWYQQSLDQGLQFLIQYYNGEERAKGNILERFSAQQFPDLHSELNLSSLELGDSALYFCASSLEGQGFYNEQFFGPGTRLTVL.

The chain combines TRBV4-2 with TRBJ2-5; 9 positions match TRBD1. This CDR3 has 15 residues. With V trimmed by 1 base and J by 2 bases, 2 bases remained unmatched. Germline-derived CDR1 and CDR2 are LGHNA and YNFKEQ. The CDR3 DNA is TGTGCCAGCAGCCAAGCGGGACAGGGTCAAGAGACCCAGTACTTC. Translation gives CASSQAGQGQETQYF.

The genes are TRBV7-8 and TRBJ2-7, with 7 bases lining up with TRBD2. Germline V gives CDR1 SGHVS, CDR2 FQNEAQ. V shed 4 bases and J 8 bases; nucleotides not matched to a gene: 14. The CDR3 length is 15 residues. Written as DNA, the CDR3 is TGTGCCAGCAGCTATCGGTTTAGCGGGCCTACGCAGCAGTACTTC. Translating gives CASSYRFSGPTQQYF.

The V and J genes are TRBV6-1 and TRBJ2-3; D might be TRBD1 (5 bases). This CDR3 spans 14 amino acids. V lost 2 bases and J lost 1, with 7 bases in between. In germline, CDR1 is MNHNS, CDR2 SASEGT. This CDR3 reads CASSELGGTDTQYF. DNA of the CDR3: TGTGCCAGCAGTGAACTAGGGGGCACAGATACGCAGTATTTT.

The chain combines TRBV5-1 with TRBJ2-3; 9 bases agree with TRBD2. V lost 2 bases, J lost 0 bases, and 7 bases stayed unmatched. The CDR3 contains 17 residues. Germline lookup yields CDR1 SGHRS and CDR2 YFSETQ. The CDR3 bases are TGCGCCAGCAGCTTATCCCCTAGCGGGGCTAGCACAGATACGCAGTATTTT. Translating gives CASSLSPSGASTDTQYF.

The chain employs TRBV18 and TRBJ2-1; D unclear. Germline V gene sequence: CDR1 KGHSH, CDR2 LQKENI. V was shortened by 0 bases and J by 4 bases, with 7 bases between the two germline ends. The CDR3 is 14 amino acids. The CDR3 DNA sequence: TGTGCCAGCTCACCACCGAACTGGTACAATGAGCAGTTCTTC. It codes for CASSPPNWYNEQFF.

This chain connects TRBV18 to TRBJ2-3; D ambiguous. Germline CDR1 is KGHSH and CDR2 is LQKENI. Trimming stripped 3 bases from V and 1 base from J, with 8 bases between. This CDR3 has 14 amino acids. The CDR3 sequence is CASSPTIGTDTQYF. The DNA for the CDR3 is TGTGCCAGCTCACCTACTATTGGCACAGATACGCAGTATTTT.

The chain links TRBV2 to TRBJ2-1; 7 bases agree with TRBD1. Germline V gene lookup returns CDR1 SNHLY and CDR2 FYNNEI. V lost 4 bases and J lost 3; bases outside the gene matches: 3. This CDR3 has 14 residues. The CDR3 nucleotides read TGTGCCAGCAGTGGACAGGGAGTCTACAATGAGCAGTTCTTC. Translating it yields CASSGQGVYNEQFF.

This chain uses TRBV2 with TRBJ1-1; maybe TRBD1 (5 bases). The CDR3 runs to 17 residues. Trimming removed 0 bases at V and 0 bases at J, with 14 bases between. Germline CDR1 SNHLY, CDR2 FYNNEI. CDR3 in DNA: TGTGCCAGCAGTGAAGCGAGGTTCGGGGGGATGAACACTGAAGCTTTCTTT. The encoded protein is CASSEARFGGMNTEAFF.

This chain links TRBV10-2 with TRBJ1-6; tentative D call: TRBD1 (5 bases). The germline V gene encodes CDR1 WSHSY and CDR2 SAAADI. The CDR3 consists of 15 residues. With 8 bases removed from V and 0 bases from J, the gap between germline ends came to 11 bases. The CDR3 nucleotides read TGCGCCAGCCTACAGGCGAGCTCCTATAATTCACCCCTCCACTTT. It translates to CASLQASSYNSPLHF.

The chain recombines TRBV28 with TRBJ1-2; 7 positions match TRBD1. Germline V gene data show CDR1 as MDHEN and CDR2 as SYDVKM. The CDR3 loop spans 14 amino acids. After removal of 2 bases from V and 11 bases from J, the junction contained 11 bases not matched to a gene. The CDR3 DNA reads as TGTGCCAGCAGTTTAAGACAGGGCGGGAGGTGGTACACCTTC. Its protein product is CASSLRQGGRWYTF.

The CDR3 bases are TGTGCCAGCAGCCAAGATCCGCAGGCCCTCTATGGCTACACCTTC. This gives the protein CASSQDPQALYGYTF. This chain connects TRBV14 to TRBJ1-2; no clear D. Trimming removed 0 bases at V and 4 bases at J, with 12 bases between. Germline V lookup: CDR1 SGHDN, CDR2 FVKESK. The CDR3 has 15 amino acids.

The chain carries TRBV28 and TRBJ2-7; D perhaps matches TRBD2 (6 bases). The germline V and J ends were trimmed by 4 bases and 3 bases, with 16 bases remaining between them. CDR3 length: 15 amino acids. Looked up from germline, CDR1 is MDHEN and CDR2 is SYDVKM. The CDR3 DNA reads TGTGCCAGCAGTTCCCCTGGTTCAGCGGGCTACGAGCAGTACTTC. It specifies CASSSPGSAGYEQYF.

J is TRBJ2-7 and V is TRBV9; 7 bases are a match to TRBD1. CDR3 size: 13 residues. Germline V gives CDR1 SGDLS, CDR2 YYNGEE. J was trimmed by 5 bases and V by 3 bases; bases with no gene match: 5. CDR3 region: CASSAQGIHEQYF. The CDR3 DNA is TGTGCCAGCAGCGCACAGGGGATCCACGAGCAGTACTTC.

The chain employs TRBV2 and TRBJ1-1; D might be TRBD1 (6 bases). Germline CDR1 SNHLY, CDR2 FYNNEI. CDR3 length: 14 residues. V was pared by 10 bases and J by 3 bases, with 18 bases between. The CDR3 bases are TGTGCCATTTTAAGGGGGGGGAGGGACACTGAAGCTTTCTTT. It specifies CAILRGGRDTEAFF.

The chain joins TRBV2 to TRBJ2-7; possible D gene TRBD1, 6 bases. The CDR3 sequence is 15 residues long. Germline-derived CDR1 and CDR2 are SNHLY and FYNNEI. The V end was cut by 1 base, the J end by 0 bases, with 10 bases between. The DNA of the CDR3 is TGTGCCAGCAGTGAAGTGGACAGAGACTCCTACGAGCAGTACTTC. Protein product: CASSEVDRDSYEQYF.

The chain is built from TRBV6-1 and TRBJ2-1; 10 bases are shared with TRBD2. This CDR3 contains 16 residues. CDR1 is MNHNS and CDR2 is SASEGT in the germline V gene. The ends lost 2 bases at V and 0 bases at J; junction bases unmatched: 1. This CDR3 is CASSEQRGGSYNEQFF. The CDR3 nucleotides are TGTGCCAGCAGTGAACAGCGGGGGGGCTCCTACAATGAGCAGTTCTTC.

The gene calls are TRBV11-2 and TRBJ2-7; the D gene is possibly TRBD1 (6 bases). Germline lookup yields CDR1 SGHAT and CDR2 FQNNGV. The CDR3 extends over 17 amino acids. The ends were cut back, 0 bases at V and 2 bases at J, with 17 bases in the middle. The CDR3 spells CASSLDSGQWATYEQYF. CDR3 in DNA: TGTGCCAGCAGCTTAGATTCCGGACAGTGGGCCACCTACGAGCAGTACTTC.

The rearrangement uses TRBV4-1 and TRBJ2-3; D is possibly TRBD2 (6 bases). Trimming removed 3 bases at V and 3 bases at J, with 13 bases between. Germline CDR1 is MGHRA and CDR2 is YSYEKL. The length of the CDR3 is 15 residues. CDR3 residues: CASSQIGLPTDTQYF. The CDR3 DNA sequence: TGCGCCAGCAGCCAGATAGGACTACCTACAGATACGCAGTATTTT.

This sequence joins TRBV18 and TRBJ1-5, with D possibly TRBD1 on 6 matching bases. Germline CDR1 is KGHSH and CDR2 is LQKENI. This CDR3 contains 14 residues. With 4 bases removed from V and 4 bases from J, the gap between germline ends came to 11 bases. The CDR3 region is CASSLGQLNQPQHF. CDR3 in DNA: TGTGCCAGCTCACTCGGACAGCTTAATCAGCCCCAGCATTTT.

The gene calls are TRBV5-1 and TRBJ1-5; D not resolved. This CDR3 comprises 14 residues. Germline-derived CDR1 and CDR2 are SGHRS and YFSETQ. V shed 0 bases and J shed 2 bases, with 6 bases lying between them. CDR3 nucleotides: TGCGCCAGCAGCTTGGGGAGTGGCAATCAGCCCCAGCATTTT. This sequence encodes CASSLGSGNQPQHF.

The chain is built from TRBV7-3 and TRBJ2-1; 12 bases map to TRBD2. The CDR3 runs 19 residues. The V and J ends lost 5 bases and 7 bases, in that order; junction bases with no gene match: 18. Germline loops: CDR1 SGHTA, CDR2 FQGTGA. CDR3 coding DNA: TGTGCCAGCAGCCCTACGAGTCCACTAGCGGGGGGAAAACTGAATGAGCAGTTCTTC. Its translation: CASSPTSPLAGGKLNEQFF.

Note on this clone: A read error may account for a junction end that differs from germline. The V and J genes are TRBV7-9 and TRBJ2-7, with D hard to call. The CDR3 sequence is 11 residues long. The germline CDR1 and CDR2 sequences are SEHNR and FQNEAQ (reference sequence). CDR3 DNA: TGTGCCAGCAGCTCAGAATACGCGCAGTACTTC. Its translation: CASSSEYAQYF.

The gene calls are TRBV2 and TRBJ2-3; 13 nucleotides agree with TRBD2. J was trimmed by 4 bases and V by 5 bases; bases with no gene match: 3. The CDR3 runs to 15 residues. Germline V lookup: CDR1 SNHLY, CDR2 FYNNEI. Here the CDR3 DNA reads TGTGCCAGCAGTTGGACTAGCGGGAGCTCAGATACGCAGTATTTT. This encodes CASSWTSGSSDTQYF.

V usage is TRBV6-6 and J usage is TRBJ1-5; 8 bases line up with TRBD1. The germline CDR1 and CDR2 sequences are MNHNY and SVGAGI (reference sequence). V lost 3 bases, J lost 4 bases, and 2 bases stayed unmatched. This CDR3 spans 14 amino acids. The CDR3 coding sequence is TGTGCCAGCAGTTATCGACAGGGGAATCAGCCCCAGCATTTT. Encoded protein: CASSYRQGNQPQHF.

This rearrangement joins TRBV4-2 to TRBJ1-5; D is uncertain. This CDR3 region has 13 residues. Germline CDR1 reads LGHNA; CDR2 reads YNFKEQ. Trimming pared 1 base from V and 5 bases from J, leaving 6 bases between. CDR3 coding DNA: TGTGCCAGCAGCCAAGGGAGGGATCAGCCCCAGCATTTT. Translated, it gives CASSQGRDQPQHF.